The rows below give T cell receptor beta chains drawn from one sample of a study of T cell changes during pregnancy in multiple sclerosis. Data came from immunoSEQ multiplex PCR; TCRdb stores just in-frame clones and leaves some out. Of over 55,000 clones in the sample, roughly 90% were seen once. The sample consisted of peripheral blood, taken after pregnancy. The receptors here all came from a female donor in good health, enrolled as a control in a pregnancy study. Both conserved end residues are part of each CDR3.

J gene: TRBJ2-3; CDR3 length: 15; V gene: TRBV6-5; CDR3 protein: CASSRSRLGADTQYF
J gene: TRBJ1-1; CDR3 length: 15; V gene: TRBV18; CDR3 protein: CASSPGQGGNTEAFF
J gene: TRBJ1-5; CDR3 length: 14; V gene: TRBV27; CDR3 protein: CASALVGVNQPQHF
J gene: TRBJ1-5; CDR3 length: 15; V gene: TRBV2; CDR3 protein: CASSGVRDRDVPQHF
J gene: TRBJ2-2; CDR3 length: 16; V gene: TRBV9; CDR3 protein: CASSVSGGPNTGELFF
J gene: TRBJ2-5; CDR3 length: 13; V gene: TRBV28; CDR3 protein: CASRQGGKRTQYF
J gene: TRBJ1-2; CDR3 length: 14; V gene: TRBV10-3; CDR3 protein: CAISETGVSYGYTF
J gene: TRBJ1-5; CDR3 length: 13; V gene: TRBV15; CDR3 protein: CATDQGEDQPQHF
J gene: TRBJ2-5; CDR3 length: 10; V gene: TRBV7-9; CDR3 protein: CASSSETQYF
J gene: TRBJ1-1; CDR3 length: 12; V gene: TRBV12-5; CDR3 protein: CASGFGETEAFF
J gene: TRBJ1-4; CDR3 length: 14; V gene: TRBV7-9; CDR3 protein: CASSPWTAPEKLFF
J gene: TRBJ2-7; CDR3 length: 15; V gene: TRBV5-4; CDR3 protein: CASSFGSRGSYEQYF
J gene: TRBJ1-1; CDR3 length: 15; V gene: TRBV11-2; CDR3 protein: CASTSGAGVTTEAFF
J gene: TRBJ1-4; CDR3 length: 16; V gene: TRBV25-1; CDR3 protein: CASGYQTGPLNEKLFF
J gene: TRBJ2-3; CDR3 length: 16; V gene: TRBV11-3; CDR3 protein: CASSPHPAGGTDTQYF
J gene: TRBJ1-2; CDR3 length: 16; V gene: TRBV2; CDR3 protein: CASSLETGGDAFGYTF
J gene: TRBJ1-6; CDR3 length: 13; V gene: TRBV6-5; CDR3 protein: CASQDRADSPLHF
J gene: TRBJ2-2; CDR3 length: 13; V gene: TRBV30; CDR3 protein: CAWGDSNTGELFF
J gene: TRBJ2-7; CDR3 length: 12; V gene: TRBV6-1; CDR3 protein: CASRRGGGEQYF
J gene: TRBJ1-1; CDR3 length: 16; V gene: TRBV5-4; CDR3 protein: CASKGGGRTMNTEAFF
J gene: TRBJ1-2; CDR3 length: 17; V gene: TRBV6-1; CDR3 protein: CASSAETDNPRQHGYTF
J gene: TRBJ1-2; CDR3 length: 15; V gene: TRBV6-5; CDR3 protein: CASSRQGGGNYGYTF
J gene: TRBJ1-4; CDR3 length: 14; V gene: TRBV5-4; CDR3 protein: CASSPDPGNEKLFF
J gene: TRBJ1-2; CDR3 length: 13; V gene: TRBV7-2; CDR3 protein: CASSLEGDYGYTF
J gene: TRBJ2-5; CDR3 length: 14; V gene: TRBV7-9; CDR3 protein: CASGLAAHQETQYF
J gene: TRBJ1-3; CDR3 length: 17; V gene: TRBV7-2; CDR3 protein: CASSPSGTRSSGNTIYF
J gene: TRBJ1-4; CDR3 length: 15; V gene: TRBV7-2; CDR3 protein: CASSLRTGMNEKLFF
J gene: TRBJ2-7; CDR3 length: 15; V gene: TRBV19; CDR3 protein: CASSPRQGAAYEQYF
J gene: TRBJ2-5; CDR3 length: 15; V gene: TRBV6-6; CDR3 protein: CASSSGTGGQETQYF
J gene: TRBJ1-6; CDR3 length: 15; V gene: TRBV19; CDR3 protein: CASSIWDSSNSPLHF
J gene: TRBJ2-3; CDR3 length: 12; V gene: TRBV5-1; CDR3 protein: CASSSGTDTQYF
J gene: TRBJ2-5; CDR3 length: 13; V gene: TRBV13; CDR3 protein: CASSLRGQETQYF
J gene: TRBJ1-5; CDR3 length: 12; V gene: TRBV27; CDR3 protein: CASSFAGRPQHF
J gene: TRBJ2-7; CDR3 length: 12; V gene: TRBV30; CDR3 protein: CAWKEQNYEQYF
J gene: TRBJ1-2; CDR3 length: 14; V gene: TRBV6-5; CDR3 protein: CASSPTGDYYGYTF
J gene: TRBJ2-1; CDR3 length: 15; V gene: TRBV7-2; CDR3 protein: CASGQTSGGYNEQFF
J gene: TRBJ2-7; CDR3 length: 16; V gene: TRBV2; CDR3 protein: CASSVTGTGDTYEQYF
J gene: TRBJ2-7; CDR3 length: 16; V gene: TRBV11-2; CDR3 protein: CASSLVNWASSYEQYF
J gene: TRBJ1-2; CDR3 length: 12; V gene: TRBV29-1; CDR3 protein: CSVRGTDYGYTF
J gene: TRBJ1-2; CDR3 length: 16; V gene: TRBV6-1; CDR3 protein: CASSGGGVDGGYGYTF
J gene: TRBJ2-7; CDR3 length: 16; V gene: TRBV4-3; CDR3 protein: CASSQEYIGQFYEQYF
J gene: TRBJ2-1; CDR3 length: 14; V gene: TRBV6-5; CDR3 protein: CASRDSVGYNEQFF
J gene: TRBJ1-2; CDR3 length: 15; V gene: TRBV6-5; CDR3 protein: CASRLSTGGNYGYTF
J gene: TRBJ2-1; CDR3 length: 17; V gene: TRBV9; CDR3 protein: CASSEWTGTAVYNEQFF
J gene: TRBJ2-5; CDR3 length: 14; V gene: TRBV30; CDR3 protein: CAWSKQGVSETQYF
J gene: TRBJ2-1; CDR3 length: 16; V gene: TRBV13; CDR3 protein: CASSFTGLAGVNEQFF
J gene: TRBJ2-7; CDR3 length: 16; V gene: TRBV27; CDR3 protein: CASRDLSGGPPYEQYF
J gene: TRBJ2-2; CDR3 length: 15; V gene: TRBV15; CDR3 protein: CATSSAGRGTGELFF
J gene: TRBJ2-7; CDR3 length: 13; V gene: TRBV19; CDR3 protein: CASREGQGYEQYF
J gene: TRBJ2-1; CDR3 length: 16; V gene: TRBV11-3; CDR3 protein: CASSLVLAKSYNEQFF
J gene: TRBJ2-2; CDR3 length: 15; V gene: TRBV4-3; CDR3 protein: CASSRDRGTTGELFF
J gene: TRBJ1-1; CDR3 length: 18; V gene: TRBV6-7; CDR3 protein: CASSYPLGQAGHDTEAFF
J gene: TRBJ2-1; CDR3 length: 13; V gene: TRBV10-3; CDR3 protein: CAIKLAGDNEQFF
J gene: TRBJ2-7; CDR3 length: 14; V gene: TRBV5-6; CDR3 protein: CASSLAGLPLEQYF
J gene: TRBJ1-3; CDR3 length: 14; V gene: TRBV13; CDR3 protein: CASSFQGGGNTIYF
J gene: TRBJ2-1; CDR3 length: 15; V gene: TRBV5-1; CDR3 protein: CASSSDSFTMGEQFF
J gene: TRBJ1-3; CDR3 length: 15; V gene: TRBV18; CDR3 protein: CASSPRRDPGNTIYF
J gene: TRBJ2-6; CDR3 length: 16; V gene: TRBV27; CDR3 protein: CASSLATGQGANVLTF
J gene: TRBJ1-1; CDR3 length: 13; V gene: TRBV2; CDR3 protein: CASTGQGWTEAFF